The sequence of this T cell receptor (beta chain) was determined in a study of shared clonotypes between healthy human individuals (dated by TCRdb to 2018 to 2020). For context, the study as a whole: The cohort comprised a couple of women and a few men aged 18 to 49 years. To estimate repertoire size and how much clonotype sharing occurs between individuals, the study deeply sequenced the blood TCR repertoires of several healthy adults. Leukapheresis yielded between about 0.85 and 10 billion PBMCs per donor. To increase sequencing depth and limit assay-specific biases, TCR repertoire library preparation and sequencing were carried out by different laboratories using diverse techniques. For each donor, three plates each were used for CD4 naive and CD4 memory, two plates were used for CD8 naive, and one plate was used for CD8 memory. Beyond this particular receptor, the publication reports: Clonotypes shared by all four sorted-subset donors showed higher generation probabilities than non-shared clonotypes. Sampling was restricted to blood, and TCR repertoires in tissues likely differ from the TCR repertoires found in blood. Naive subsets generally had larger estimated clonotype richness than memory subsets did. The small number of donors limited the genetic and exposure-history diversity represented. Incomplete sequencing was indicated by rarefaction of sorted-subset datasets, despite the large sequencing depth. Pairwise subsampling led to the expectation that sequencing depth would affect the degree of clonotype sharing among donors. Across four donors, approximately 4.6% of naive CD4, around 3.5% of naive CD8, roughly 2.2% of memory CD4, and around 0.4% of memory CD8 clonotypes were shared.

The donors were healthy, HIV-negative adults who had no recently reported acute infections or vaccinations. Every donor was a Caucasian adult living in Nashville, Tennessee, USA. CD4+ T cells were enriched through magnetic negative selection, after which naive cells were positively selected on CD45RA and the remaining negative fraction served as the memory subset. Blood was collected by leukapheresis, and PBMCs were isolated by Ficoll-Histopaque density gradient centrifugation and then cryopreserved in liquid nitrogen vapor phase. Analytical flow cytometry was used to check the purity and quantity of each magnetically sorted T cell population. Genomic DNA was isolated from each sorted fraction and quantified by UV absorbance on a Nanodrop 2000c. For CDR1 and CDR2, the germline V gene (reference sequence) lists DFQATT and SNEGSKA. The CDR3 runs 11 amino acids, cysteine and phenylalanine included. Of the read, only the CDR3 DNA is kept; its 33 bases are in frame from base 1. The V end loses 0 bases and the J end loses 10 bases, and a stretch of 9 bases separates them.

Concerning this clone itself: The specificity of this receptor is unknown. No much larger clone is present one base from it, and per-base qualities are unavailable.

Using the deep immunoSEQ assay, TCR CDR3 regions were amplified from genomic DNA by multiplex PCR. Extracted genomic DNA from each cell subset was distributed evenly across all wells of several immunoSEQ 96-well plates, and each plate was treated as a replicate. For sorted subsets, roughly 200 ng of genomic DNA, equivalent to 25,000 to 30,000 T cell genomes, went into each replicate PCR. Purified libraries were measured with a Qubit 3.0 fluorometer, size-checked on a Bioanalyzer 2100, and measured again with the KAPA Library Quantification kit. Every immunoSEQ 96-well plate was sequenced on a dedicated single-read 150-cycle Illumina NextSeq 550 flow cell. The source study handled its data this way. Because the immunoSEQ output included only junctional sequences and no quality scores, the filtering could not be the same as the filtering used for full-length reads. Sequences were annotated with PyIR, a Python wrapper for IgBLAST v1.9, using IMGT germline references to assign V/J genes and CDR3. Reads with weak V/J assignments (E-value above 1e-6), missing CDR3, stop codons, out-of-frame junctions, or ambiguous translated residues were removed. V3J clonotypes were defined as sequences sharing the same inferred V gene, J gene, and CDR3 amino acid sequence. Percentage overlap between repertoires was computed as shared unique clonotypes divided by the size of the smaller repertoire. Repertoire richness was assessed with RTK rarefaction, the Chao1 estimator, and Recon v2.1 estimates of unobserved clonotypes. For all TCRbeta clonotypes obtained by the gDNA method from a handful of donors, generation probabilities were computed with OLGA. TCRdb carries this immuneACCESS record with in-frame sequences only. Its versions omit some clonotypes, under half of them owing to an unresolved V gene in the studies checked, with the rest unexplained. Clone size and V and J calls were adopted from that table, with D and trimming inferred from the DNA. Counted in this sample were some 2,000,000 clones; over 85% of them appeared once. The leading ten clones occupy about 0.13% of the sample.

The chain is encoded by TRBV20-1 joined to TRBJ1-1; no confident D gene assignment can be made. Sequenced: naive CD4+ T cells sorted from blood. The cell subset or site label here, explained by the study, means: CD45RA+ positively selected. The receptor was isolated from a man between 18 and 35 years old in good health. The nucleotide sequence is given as TGCAGTGCTAGAGATTCGGTGGGAGCTTTCTTT. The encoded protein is CSARDSVGAFF.